The following is a T cell receptor beta chain sequence with its context. Its antigen is still unknown. These data are taken from a study of cytomegalovirus exposure and HLA in healthy donors. Whole-study context: Around 78 million unique TCRs, all from HLA-typed donors, were included in an early release of the data.

Germline V CDR1 and CDR2: SGHTA, FQGTGA. Germline trimming cut 1 base from V and 7 bases from J; bases unmatched to any gene: 4. CDR3 length: 15 residues. The PCR ran on 60 Vbeta and 13 Jbeta primers. Only in-frame clones appear in the TCRdb table, and some are missing; sequencing was by immunoSEQ multiplex PCR. The sample consists of approximately 180,000 clones, roughly 86% of them appearing once. Study-wide points: An apparent linkage of common viral pathogens to several of the most significant clusters emerged in a later analysis. TCR beta sequences numbering around 15,000 were associated with HLA alleles at 0.05 false discovery rate in a later analysis.

Sequenced input: PBMCs. The chain is built from TRBV7-3 and TRBJ2-1, with 10 positions matching TRBD2. The TCR was taken from a woman aged 18 to 35 in good health and CMV-seronegative. The CDR3 region has the DNA TGTGCCAGCAGCTTAATAGCGGGAGGCCTTAATGAGCAGTTCTTC. It yields the protein CASSLIAGGLNEQFF.